The 15 T cell receptor beta chains below were found in one sample sequenced in a study of cytomegalovirus exposure and HLA in healthy donors. The repertoire was sequenced with immunoSEQ multiplex PCR; TCRdb's copy has only in-frame clones and lacks some. The table records under 400,000 clones, 86% of them present only once. Material: PBMCs. The receptors shown here come from a young woman in good health and CMV-seronegative.

V gene TRBV27 combines with J gene TRBJ2-5, with 7 bases matching TRBD2. CDR3 size: 15 residues. V lost 5 bases and J lost 11; bases outside the gene matches: 17. Germline-derived CDR1 and CDR2 are MNHEY and SMNVEV (reference sequence). Here the CDR3 DNA reads TGTGCCAGCAGTAGCCCCGGGCGGGAGTCCGTCCGGCAGTACTTC. Protein: CASSSPGRESVRQYF.

There are a few counts of this clone. CDR3 in DNA: TGTGCCAGCAGCTTAATACAGAACTACGAGCAGTACTTC. Translating it yields CASSLIQNYEQYF. This sequence joins TRBV11-2 and TRBJ2-7; D is unclear. The CDR3 extends over 13 amino acids. V was cut by 2 bases and J by 3 bases, with 8 bases left in between. Germline V gene sequence: CDR1 SGHAT, CDR2 FQNNGV.

The chain has TRBV5-1 and TRBJ2-1; 7 nucleotides line up with TRBD2. There are 14 residues in the CDR3. Trimming cost V 0 bases and J 9 bases; bases outside gene matches: 6. CDR1 and CDR2 from the germline V gene are SGHRS and YFSETQ. The CDR3 bases are TGCGCCAGCAGCTTGGCGCTAGCGGTAGGTGAGCAGTTCTTC. Its protein is CASSLALAVGEQFF. Filled out from reference TRBV5-1 and TRBJ2-1, the complete variable domain reads KAGVTQTPRYLIKTRGQQVTLSCSPISGHRSVSWYQQTPGQGLQFLFEYFSETQRNKGNFPGRFSGRQFSNSRSEMNVSTLELGDSALYLCASSLALAVGEQFFGPGTRLTVL.

This chain links TRBV27 with TRBJ2-5, with 7 bases lining up with TRBD1. V shed 5 bases and J 4 bases; nucleotides not matched to a gene: 10. The CDR3 has 15 amino acids. Germline V gene lookup returns CDR1 MNHEY and CDR2 SMNVEV (reference sequence). The CDR3 DNA is TGTGCCAGCAGTGTACAGGGGTCTCTTCCAGAGACCCAGTACTTC. Amino acids: CASSVQGSLPETQYF.

V gene TRBV7-9 combines with J gene TRBJ1-2; 7 nucleotides align to TRBD1. The germline V gene has CDR1 SEHNR and CDR2 FQNEAQ (reference sequence). CDR3 size: 11 residues. V lost 5 bases and J lost 8; bases outside the gene matches: 2. This chain's CDR3 is CASSETGGYTF. In DNA, the CDR3 is TGTGCCAGCAGCGAGACAGGGGGCTACACCTTC.

The DNA of the CDR3 is TGTGCCAGCAGCGCTCGCCCGGGACAGGGTTCCTACGAGCAGTACTTC. Translated: CASSARPGQGSYEQYF. V is TRBV7-2 and J is TRBJ2-7, with TRBD1 identical over 9 bases. The V gene end was trimmed by 5 bases and the J gene end by 1 base; junction bases not matched to a gene: 9. Germline V gene data show CDR1 as SGHTA and CDR2 as FQGNSA. This CDR3 has 16 residues.

J is TRBJ1-5 and V is TRBV27; no clear D. Germline V gene data show CDR1 as MNHEY and CDR2 as SMNVEV (reference sequence). This CDR3 contains 14 residues. V shed 3 bases and J shed 4 bases, with 10 bases lying between them. CDR3 amino acids: CASSLGGGNQPQHF. The CDR3 nucleotides are TGTGCCAGCAGTTTGGGAGGAGGGAATCAGCCCCAGCATTTT.

The gene calls are TRBV4-1 and TRBJ1-6; 8 nucleotides line up with TRBD1. After removal of 4 bases from V and 5 bases from J, the junction contained 4 bases not matched to a gene. The CDR3 is made up of 15 amino acids. Germline-derived CDR1 and CDR2 are MGHRA and YSYEKL. The DNA of the CDR3 is TGCGCCAGCAGCCCCGGGACAGGCCATAATTCACCCCTCCACTTT. It yields the protein CASSPGTGHNSPLHF.

The chain links TRBV5-1 to TRBJ2-4, with 7 nucleotides matching TRBD1. Germline V lookup: CDR1 SGHRS, CDR2 YFSETQ. The CDR3 extends over 17 amino acids. V lost 3 bases to trimming and J lost 1 base; unmatched junction nucleotides: 10. The CDR3 loop reads CASSSMTGSFAKNIQYF. The CDR3 DNA reads as TGCGCCAGCAGCTCTATGACAGGGTCATTTGCCAAAAACATTCAGTACTTC.

The rearrangement links TRBV28 to TRBJ2-4; TRBD1 matches 10 bases. This CDR3 is built from 18 residues. Germline loops: CDR1 MDHEN, CDR2 SYDVKM. With V trimmed by 5 bases and J by 0 bases, 10 bases remained unmatched. The DNA of the CDR3 is TGTGCCAGCAGTAAAACCGGGACAGGGGAGAGAGCCAAAAACATTCAGTACTTC. This gives the protein CASSKTGTGERAKNIQYF.

The rearrangement uses TRBV28 and TRBJ2-1, with 8 bases that match TRBD1. This CDR3 contains 16 residues. Germline CDR1 and CDR2: MDHEN and SYDVKM. After removal of 1 base from V and 2 bases from J, the junction contained 4 bases not matched to a gene. The CDR3 sequence: CASSLLAGGPYNEQFF. CDR3 sequence (DNA): TGTGCCAGCAGTTTATTGGCAGGGGGCCCCTACAATGAGCAGTTCTTC.

This clone appeared a few times. The chain carries TRBV2 and TRBJ1-6; 9 bases are shared with TRBD1. The CDR3 runs to 15 residues. Trimming cost V 2 bases and J 10 bases; bases outside gene matches: 6. In germline, CDR1 is SNHLY, CDR2 FYNNEI. The CDR3 sequence is CASSELGQGSSPLHF. In DNA, the CDR3 is TGTGCCAGCAGTGAACTAGGACAGGGGAGCTCACCCCTCCACTTT. The variable domain in full, with the rest retrieved from reference TRBV2 and TRBJ1-6, is EPEVTQTPSHQVTQMGQEVILRCVPISNHLYFYWYRQILGQKVEFLVSFYNNEISEKSEIFDDQFSVERPDGSNFTLKIRSTKLEDSAMYFCASSELGQGSSPLHFGNGTRLTVT.

The chain employs TRBV27 and TRBJ2-1, with 8 nucleotides matching TRBD1. The CDR3 has 19 amino acids. Germline trimming cut 4 bases from V and 4 bases from J; bases unmatched to any gene: 18. The V gene's germline CDR1 is MNHEY and CDR2 SMNVEV (reference sequence). The CDR3 loop reads CASSSPNRGRRVRYNEQFF. In DNA form, the CDR3 reads TGTGCCAGCAGTTCGCCGAACAGGGGGAGAAGGGTACGGTACAATGAGCAGTTCTTC.

The genes are TRBV6-1 and TRBJ2-1; 12 nucleotides agree with TRBD2. Germline trimming cut 2 bases from V and 7 bases from J; bases unmatched to any gene: 3. Germline CDR1 MNHNS, CDR2 SASEGT. The CDR3 is 15 amino acids. CDR3 DNA: TGTGCCAGCAGTGAACTAGCGGGAGGGCCTAATGAGCAGTTCTTC. It specifies CASSELAGGPNEQFF.

This chain links TRBV5-1 with TRBJ2-3; 7 bases match TRBD2. From germline, CDR1 is SGHRS and CDR2 YFSETQ. This CDR3 is 15 amino acids long. V gave up 0 bases and J gave up 7 bases; unmatched junction bases: 8. The CDR3 protein is CASSLDSSGVYTQYF. The CDR3 coding sequence is TGCGCCAGCAGCTTGGATTCTAGCGGAGTCTATACGCAGTATTTT.